Included here is one T cell receptor beta chain sequence, with context. The antigen remains undetermined. Caucasian adults living in Nashville, Tennessee, provided all samples. The sample originates from a study of shared clonotypes between healthy human individuals. DNA input for the unsorted PBMC replicate PCRs was about 280 ng, 31,000 or so T cell genomes. The authors sequenced unsorted PBMC DNA on ten immunoSEQ deep assay plates. Sequenced by immunoSEQ multiplex PCR; TCRdb stores in-frame clones only, minus some. The sample includes about 500,000 clones, roughly three quarters seen only once; the top ten take around 11%. V was pared by 1 base and J by 7 bases, with 5 bases of the junction left unmatched. This CDR3 has 14 residues. Germline V CDR1 and CDR2: SGHNT, YYREEE (reference sequence). Findings of the study overall: The small donor group covered limited genetic and exposure diversity.

The V and J genes are TRBV5-4 and TRBJ2-7; 10 bases match TRBD2. The source is a woman between 40 and 55 years old in good health. Some clones in this sample may be carry-over from other donors' samples. The sequenced sample was PBMCs. CDR3 region: CASSLSGRAREQYF. For the CDR3, the DNA is TGTGCCAGCAGCTTGAGCGGGAGGGCTCGGGAGCAGTACTTC.